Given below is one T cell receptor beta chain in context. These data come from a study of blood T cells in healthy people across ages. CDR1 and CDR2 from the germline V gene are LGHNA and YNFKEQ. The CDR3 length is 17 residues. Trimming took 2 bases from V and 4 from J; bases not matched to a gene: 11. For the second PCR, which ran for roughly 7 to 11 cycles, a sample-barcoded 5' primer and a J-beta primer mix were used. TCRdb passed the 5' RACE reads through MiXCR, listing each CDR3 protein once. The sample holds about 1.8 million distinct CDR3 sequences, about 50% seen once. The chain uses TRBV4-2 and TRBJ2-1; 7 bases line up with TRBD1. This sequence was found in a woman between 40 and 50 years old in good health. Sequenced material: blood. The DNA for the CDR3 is TGTGCCAGCAGCCAACCGACAGGGCCAACGGCTTACAATGAGCAGTTCTTC. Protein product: CASSQPTGPTAYNEQFF.